This passage covers 7 T cell receptor beta chains from one sample sequenced in a study of cytomegalovirus exposure and HLA in healthy donors. PCR used 60 Vbeta primers and 13 Jbeta primers. Libraries were prepared by immunoSEQ multiplex PCR; TCRdb keeps only in-frame clonotypes and omits some of them. Counted here are about 200,000 clones, about 86% occurring once; the ten biggest clones make up 0.25% to 0.4%. Sequencing used PBMCs. Source of these receptors: a woman in her twenties or thirties in good health and CMV-seronegative.

This clone was found a few times. The chain has TRBV20-1 and TRBJ1-1; D gene uncertain. CDR1 and CDR2 (germline): DFQATT, SNEGSKA (reference sequence). The CDR3 sequence is 10 residues long. V lost 1 base and J lost 11, with 8 bases in between. The CDR3 is CSARGWRAFF. In nucleotides, the CDR3 is TGCAGTGCTAGAGGATGGAGGGCTTTCTTT.

This sequence joins TRBV6-1 and TRBJ2-2; no reliable D call. CDR1 is MNHNS and CDR2 is SASEGT in the germline V gene. V was pared by 0 bases and J by 1 base, with 6 bases between. The CDR3 covers 15 residues. CDR3 bases: TGTGCCAGCAGTGAAGCCTACAGGAACACCGGGGAGCTGTTTTTT. Its translation: CASSEAYRNTGELFF.

The V and J genes are TRBV5-4 and TRBJ2-2, with TRBD1 identical over 9 bases. This CDR3 spans 15 amino acids. V was pared by 4 bases and J by 2 bases, with 3 bases of the junction left unmatched. Germline-derived CDR1 and CDR2 are SGHNT and YYREEE (reference sequence). Written as DNA, the CDR3 is TGTGCCAGCAGCAAAACAGGGGGCAACACCGGGGAGCTGTTTTTT. The encoded protein is CASSKTGGNTGELFF. Variable domain in full (rest from reference TRBV5-4 and TRBJ2-2): ETGVTQSPTHLIKTRGQQVTLRCSSQSGHNTVSWYQQALGQGPQFIFQYYREEENGRGNFPPRFSGLQFPNYSSELNVNALELDDSALYLCASSKTGGNTGELFFGEGSRLTVL.

The chain recombines TRBV11-1 with TRBJ2-3, with a weak D call TRBD1 (8 bases). V was shortened by 9 bases and J by 0 bases, with 16 bases between the two germline ends. Germline V CDR1 and CDR2: SGHAT, FQDESV (reference sequence). This CDR3 is built from 15 residues. The CDR3 is CASSYRGGSTDTQYF. DNA for the CDR3: TGTGCCAGTTCCTACAGGGGGGGAAGCACAGATACGCAGTATTTT.

The V and J genes are TRBV5-1 and TRBJ2-3, with 9 positions matching TRBD1. The CDR3 contains 15 residues. Per germline, CDR1 SGHRS and CDR2 YFSETQ. Unmatched junction bases numbered 4, after V lost 0 bases and J lost 5 bases. DNA of the CDR3: TGCGCCAGCAGCTTGGTGGGACAGGGTTTAGATACGCAGTATTTT. Translated: CASSLVGQGLDTQYF.

V is TRBV27 and J is TRBJ2-7, with TRBD1 identical over 10 bases. Germline assignment: CDR1 MNHEY and CDR2 SMNVEV (reference sequence). The CDR3 contains 14 residues. J gave up 4 bases and V 3 bases, and 3 bases lay outside the gene matches. CDR3 nucleotide sequence: TGTGCCAGCAGTTTGGGACAGGGGATTTACGAGCAGTACTTC. It is translated as CASSLGQGIYEQYF.

The rearrangement links TRBV4-2 to TRBJ2-5; D remains unclear. The J call is uncertain, as TRBJ2-7 better fits the DNA end. Germline CDR1 is LGHNA and CDR2 is YNFKEQ. The CDR3 consists of 14 residues. CDR3 bases: TGTGCCAGCAGCCAACGAGGAAGGAGCGACGAGCAGTACTTC. It encodes CASSQRGRSDEQYF.